The 17 T cell receptor beta chains presented below share a single source sample, sequenced in a study of blood T cell repertoires in COVID-19. TCRdb keeps only in-frame clones here, not all; method: immunoSEQ multiplex PCR. Of about 170,000 clones listed, about 85% are singletons. Source material: peripheral blood. These receptors were taken from a man older than 75 with COVID-19, enrolled during active disease.

The DNA of the CDR3 is TGTGCCAGCAGAAATAACGGGGAGCTGTTTTTT. Amino acid sequence: CASRNNGELFF. The V and J genes are TRBV6-5 and TRBJ2-2, with D hard to call. Per the germline V gene, CDR1 is MNHEY and CDR2 is SVGAGI. Trimming pared 6 bases from V and 7 bases from J, leaving 6 bases between. The CDR3 is 11 amino acids.

The chain has TRBV9 and TRBJ1-2; 7 nucleotides line up with TRBD1. The CDR3 totals 16 residues. The ends lost 0 bases at V and 5 bases at J; junction bases unmatched: 10. Germline lookup yields CDR1 SGDLS and CDR2 YYNGEE. The CDR3 region has the DNA TGTGCCAGCAGCGTAGGTCCCTCGGGACAGCCATATGGCTACACCTTC. Amino acids: CASSVGPSGQPYGYTF.

This chain links TRBV5-1 with TRBJ2-5; 7 bases align to TRBD1. The length of the CDR3 is 14 residues. Germline V gene lookup returns CDR1 SGHRS and CDR2 YFSETQ. The V segment lost 4 bases and the J segment 1 base; nucleotides outside the gene matches: 4. This CDR3 reads CASSLGDSQETQYF. CDR3 sequence (DNA): TGCGCCAGCAGCCTAGGGGACAGCCAAGAGACCCAGTACTTC.

The CDR3 loop reads CASSRSWGTGAEQFF. Written as DNA, the CDR3 is TGTGCCAGCAGCCGGAGTTGGGGGACAGGGGCTGAGCAGTTCTTC. The chain joins TRBV14 to TRBJ2-1; TRBD1 agrees at 10 bases. V lost 4 bases to trimming and J lost 9 bases; unmatched junction nucleotides: 9. Germline values: CDR1 SGHDN, CDR2 FVKESK. The CDR3 runs to 15 residues.

V usage is TRBV5-4 and J usage is TRBJ1-1; no reliable D call. V was trimmed by 4 bases and J by 3 bases, leaving 19 bases between them. The CDR3 is made up of 16 amino acids. Germline values: CDR1 SGHNT, CDR2 YYREEE (reference sequence). CDR3 bases: TGTGCCAGCAGCGTGGTACATCGCTCCCTGGACACTGAAGCTTTCTTT. Its translation is CASSVVHRSLDTEAFF.

CDR3 amino acids: CASSRPGLALKGGYTF. In DNA form, the CDR3 reads TGTGCCAGCAGTCGCCCGGGACTGGCACTGAAAGGGGGCTACACCTTC. The chain has TRBV6-2 or TRBV6-3 and TRBJ1-2, with D possibly being TRBD1 (5 bases). Germline CDR1 MNHEY, CDR2 SVGEGT. The CDR3 is 16 amino acids. Trimming pared 5 bases from V and 8 bases from J, leaving 24 bases between.

This clone came up once. The V gene is TRBV19, the J gene TRBJ2-6; 7 positions agree with TRBD2. In germline, CDR1 is LNHDA, CDR2 SQIVND (reference sequence). Trimming cost V 7 bases and J 0 bases; bases outside gene matches: 15. The CDR3 length is 19 residues. The CDR3 bases are TGTGCCAGTATGGGTCGGGGAGGGACTCCTTTCTCTGGGGCCAACGTCCTGACTTTC. It is translated as CASMGRGGTPFSGANVLTF. The full variable domain, with the rest looked up from reference TRBV19 and TRBJ2-6, is DGGITQSPKYLFRKEGQNVTLSCEQNLNHDAMYWYRQDPGQGLRLIYYSQIVNDFQKGDIAEGYSVSREKKESFPLTVTSAQKNPTAFYLCASMGRGGTPFSGANVLTFGAGSRLTVL.

Comments on this clone: Germline and junction disagree at one end, which may indicate a read error. This chain uses TRBV7-9 with TRBJ2-7; the match to TRBD2 covers 10 bases. Germline lookup yields CDR1 SEHNR and CDR2 FQNEAQ (reference sequence). This CDR3 spans 13 amino acids. The CDR3 here is CASSVAGGYEQYF. In DNA form, the CDR3 reads TGTGCCAGCAGCGTAGCGGGGGGCTACGAGCAGTACTTC.

This chain's CDR3 is CASSPRDPTVSEQYF. The DNA for the CDR3 is TGTGCCAGCAGCCCTCGGGATCCTACCGTATCCGAGCAGTACTTC. The chain joins TRBV9 to TRBJ2-7, with D possibly matching TRBD2 (5 bases). Trimming stripped 4 bases from V and 6 bases from J, with 20 bases between. Germline CDR1 SGDLS, CDR2 YYNGEE. CDR3 length: 15 residues.

This chain uses TRBV29-1 with TRBJ1-1, with TRBD1 matching over 8 bases. The V segment lost 5 bases and the J segment 1 base; nucleotides outside the gene matches: 9. CDR1 is SQVTM and CDR2 is ANQGSEA in the germline V gene. CDR3 size: 15 residues. The CDR3 DNA follows: TGCAGCGTTCCCCGGGACAGGTCATCGAACACTGAAGCTTTCTTT. Its protein is CSVPRDRSSNTEAFF.

The V call is TRBV19, the J call TRBJ1-4, with D unresolved. Per the germline V gene, CDR1 is LNHDA and CDR2 is SQIVND (reference sequence). V lost 7 bases and J 1 base, leaving 13 bases between the germline ends. This CDR3 is built from 15 residues. CDR3 DNA: TGTGCCAGTACCCTGGGCGTCCAAACTAATGAAAAACTGTTTTTT. Its translation: CASTLGVQTNEKLFF. Full variable domain (outside the CDR3, taken from reference TRBV19 and TRBJ1-4): DGGITQSPKYLFRKEGQNVTLSCEQNLNHDAMYWYRQDPGQGLRLIYYSQIVNDFQKGDIAEGYSVSREKKESFPLTVTSAQKNPTAFYLCASTLGVQTNEKLFFGSGTQLSVL.

The chain joins TRBV18 to TRBJ1-1, with D perhaps TRBD1 (5 bases). With 3 bases removed from V and 1 base from J, the gap between germline ends came to 9 bases. Looked up from germline, CDR1 is KGHSH and CDR2 is LQKENI. The CDR3 extends over 14 amino acids. The CDR3 loop reads CASSPFGGNTEAFF. For the CDR3, the DNA is TGTGCCAGCTCACCTTTCGGGGGGAACACTGAAGCTTTCTTT.

This clone was counted only a few times. The chain joins TRBV11-3 to TRBJ1-1; 10 bases line up with TRBD1. V lost 5 bases and J lost 0; bases outside the gene matches: 6. Per germline, CDR1 SGHNT and CDR2 YENEEA. This CDR3 is built from 16 residues. CDR3 residues: CASSPRDRGLNTEAFF. CDR3 nucleotides: TGTGCCAGCAGCCCCCGGGACAGGGGCCTGAACACTGAAGCTTTCTTT.

The rearrangement uses TRBV18 and TRBJ2-5, with 10 bases lining up with TRBD2. The CDR3 has 17 residues. Germline CDR1 KGHSH, CDR2 LQKENI. Unmatched junction bases numbered 9, after V lost 5 bases and J lost 0 bases. This CDR3 is CASSKVMLAGDQETQYF. CDR3 nucleotides: TGTGCCAGCTCAAAGGTTATGCTAGCGGGGGACCAAGAGACCCAGTACTTC.

The chain uses TRBV5-1 and TRBJ1-2, with TRBD1 as a possible D gene (6 bases). CDR1 is SGHRS, CDR2 YFSETQ, per germline. Trimming took off 4 bases at V and 8 bases at J, with 21 bases between the two ends. The CDR3 is made up of 15 amino acids. In DNA form, the CDR3 reads TGCGCCAGCAGCCTAACACCGGGACAAGAGAAAGGCTACACCTTC. This gives the protein CASSLTPGQEKGYTF.

The gene calls are TRBV29-1 and TRBJ1-1, with no clear D. Germline CDR1 SQVTM, CDR2 ANQGSEA. The V and J ends lost 3 bases and 0 bases respectively, with 8 bases between them. This CDR3 is 13 amino acids long. This chain's CDR3 is CSVDSVLNTEAFF. CDR3 nucleotides: TGCAGCGTTGACTCCGTTTTGAACACTGAAGCTTTCTTT.

This clone was seen once. V is TRBV19 and J is TRBJ2-2, with 7 bases identical to TRBD1. Losses at the gene ends were 1 base for V and 2 bases for J; bases not matched to a gene: 1. The CDR3 spans 15 residues. Germline lookup yields CDR1 LNHDA and CDR2 SQIVND (reference sequence). CDR3 protein: CASSIGGGNTGELFF. DNA of the CDR3: TGTGCCAGTAGTATAGGAGGGGGCAACACCGGGGAGCTGTTTTTT.